The clone carrying this TCR beta chain has just one count. Its specificity is unknown. The sample comes from a study of T cell repertoires in cytomegalovirus infection. The wider study: Newly reported HLA-C-restricted and thoroughly characterized HLA-B-restricted CMV epitopes were employed. General study findings and limits: Dominant in the ex vivo response were TCR beta clonotypes restricted by HLA-C and specific for CMV. Public TCR beta family frequency separated CMV-and-HLA carriers, including in an independent cohort.

Between the trimmed V and J ends, which lost 0 bases and 13 bases, there was a span of 10 bases. The CDR3 is 12 residues long. Looked up from germline, CDR1 is MNHEY and CDR2 is SVGEGT. TCRdb redid the calling of the reads with MiXCR, one entry per CDR3 protein. The sample records under 450,000 distinct CDR3 sequences, about 35% being singletons. This receptor was obtained from a human donor in good health (CMV status not recorded). Some clones in this sample may be carry-over from other donors' samples. The chain couples TRBV6-2 or TRBV6-3 to TRBJ2-1; D not certain. Here the sequenced sample was cultured PBMCs, taken from culture after CMV antigen stimulation. The CDR3, as DNA: TGTGCCAGCAGTTACTCGATAGTCGCCCAGTTCTTC. It translates to CASSYSIVAQFF.